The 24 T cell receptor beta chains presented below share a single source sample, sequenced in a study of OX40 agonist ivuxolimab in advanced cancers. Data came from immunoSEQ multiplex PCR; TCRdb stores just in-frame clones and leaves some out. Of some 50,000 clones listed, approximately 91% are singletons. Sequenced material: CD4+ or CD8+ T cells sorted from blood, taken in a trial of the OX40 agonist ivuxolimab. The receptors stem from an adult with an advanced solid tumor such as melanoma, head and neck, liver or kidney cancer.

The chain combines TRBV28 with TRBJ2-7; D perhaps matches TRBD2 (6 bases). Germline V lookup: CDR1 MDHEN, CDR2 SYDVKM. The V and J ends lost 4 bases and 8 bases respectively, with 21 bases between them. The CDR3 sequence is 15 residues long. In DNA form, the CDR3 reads TGTGCCAGCAGTTGGGACGGCCGCGGGGACGAGAAGCAGTACTTC. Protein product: CASSWDGRGDEKQYF.

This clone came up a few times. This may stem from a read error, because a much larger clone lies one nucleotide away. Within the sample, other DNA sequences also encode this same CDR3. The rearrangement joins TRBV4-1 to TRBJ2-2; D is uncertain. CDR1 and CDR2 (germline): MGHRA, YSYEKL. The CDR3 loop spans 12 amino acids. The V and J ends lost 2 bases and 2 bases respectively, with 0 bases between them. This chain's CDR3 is CASSQNTGELFF. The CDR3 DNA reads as TGCGCCAGCAGCCAAAACACCGGGGAGCTGTTTTTT.

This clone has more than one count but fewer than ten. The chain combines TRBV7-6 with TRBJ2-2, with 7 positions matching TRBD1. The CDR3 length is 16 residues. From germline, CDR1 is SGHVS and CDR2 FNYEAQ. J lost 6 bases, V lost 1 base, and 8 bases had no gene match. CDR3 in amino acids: CASSLGQGEGSGELFF. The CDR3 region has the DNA TGTGCCAGCAGCTTAGGGCAGGGGGAAGGATCCGGGGAGCTGTTTTTT.

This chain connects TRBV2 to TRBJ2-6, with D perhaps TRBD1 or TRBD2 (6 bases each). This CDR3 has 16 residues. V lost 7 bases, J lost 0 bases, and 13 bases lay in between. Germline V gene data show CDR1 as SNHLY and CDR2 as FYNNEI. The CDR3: CASMGGQLSGANVLTF. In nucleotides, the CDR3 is TGTGCCAGCATGGGGGGACAACTCTCTGGGGCCAACGTCCTGACTTTC. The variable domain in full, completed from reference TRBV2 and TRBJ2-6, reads EPEVTQTPSHQVTQMGQEVILRCVPISNHLYFYWYRQILGQKVEFLVSFYNNEISEKSEIFDDQFSVERPDGSNFTLKIRSTKLEDSAMYFCASMGGQLSGANVLTFGAGSRLTVL.

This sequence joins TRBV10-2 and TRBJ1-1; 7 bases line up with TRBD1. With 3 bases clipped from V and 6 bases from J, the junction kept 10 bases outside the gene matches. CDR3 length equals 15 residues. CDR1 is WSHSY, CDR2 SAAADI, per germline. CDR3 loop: CASSDRQGVIPEAFF. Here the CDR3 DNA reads TGCGCCAGCAGTGACCGACAGGGCGTTATCCCTGAAGCTTTCTTT.

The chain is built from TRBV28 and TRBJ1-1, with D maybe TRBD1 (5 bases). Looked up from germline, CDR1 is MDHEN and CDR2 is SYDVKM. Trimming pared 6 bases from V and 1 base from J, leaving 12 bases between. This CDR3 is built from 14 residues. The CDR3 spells CASRPTAQNTEAFF. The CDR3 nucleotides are TGTGCCAGCAGACCGACAGCTCAGAACACTGAAGCTTTCTTT.

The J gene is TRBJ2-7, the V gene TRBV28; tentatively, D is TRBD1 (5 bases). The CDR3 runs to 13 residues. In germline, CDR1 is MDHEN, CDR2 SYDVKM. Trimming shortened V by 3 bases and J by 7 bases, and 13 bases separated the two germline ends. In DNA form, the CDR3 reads TGTGCCAGCAGTTTCCACAGGAAGAGGGAGCAGTACTTC. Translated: CASSFHRKREQYF.

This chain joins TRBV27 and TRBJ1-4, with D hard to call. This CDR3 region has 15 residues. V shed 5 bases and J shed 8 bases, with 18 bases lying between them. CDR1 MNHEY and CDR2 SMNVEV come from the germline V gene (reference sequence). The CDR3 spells CASSPTEQIWEKLFF. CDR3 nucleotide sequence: TGTGCCAGCAGTCCAACGGAACAGATTTGGGAAAAACTGTTTTTT.

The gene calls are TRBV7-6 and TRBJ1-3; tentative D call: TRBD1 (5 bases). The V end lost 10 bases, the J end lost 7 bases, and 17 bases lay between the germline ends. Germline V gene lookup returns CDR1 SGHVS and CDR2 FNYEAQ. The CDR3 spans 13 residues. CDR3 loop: CATGTEGLNTIYF. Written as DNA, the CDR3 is TGTGCCACGGGGACCGAGGGACTTAACACCATATATTTT.

The CDR3: CASSLWGGGTEAFF. The CDR3 coding sequence is TGTGCCAGCAGTTTATGGGGGGGTGGCACTGAAGCTTTCTTT. The chain uses TRBV27 and TRBJ1-1; maybe TRBD1 (5 bases). Trimming pared 1 base from V and 4 bases from J, leaving 10 bases between. Looked up from germline, CDR1 is MNHEY and CDR2 is SMNVEV (reference sequence). This CDR3 is built from 14 residues.

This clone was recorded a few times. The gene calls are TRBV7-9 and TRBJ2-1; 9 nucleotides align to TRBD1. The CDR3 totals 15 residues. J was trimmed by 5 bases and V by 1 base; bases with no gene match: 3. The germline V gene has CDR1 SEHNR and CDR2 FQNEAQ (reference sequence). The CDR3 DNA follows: TGTGCCAGCAGCTTAGAGGGACAGGGCAACAATGAGCAGTTCTTC. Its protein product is CASSLEGQGNNEQFF.

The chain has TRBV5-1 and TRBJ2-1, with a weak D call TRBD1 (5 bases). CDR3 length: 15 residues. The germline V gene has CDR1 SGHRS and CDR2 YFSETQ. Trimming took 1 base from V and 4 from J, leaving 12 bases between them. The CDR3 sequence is CASSLRIGVYNEQFF. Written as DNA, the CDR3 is TGCGCCAGCAGCTTGCGGATAGGGGTTTACAATGAGCAGTTCTTC. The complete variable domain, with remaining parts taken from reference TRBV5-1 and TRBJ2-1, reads KAGVTQTPRYLIKTRGQQVTLSCSPISGHRSVSWYQQTPGQGLQFLFEYFSETQRNKGNFPGRFSGRQFSNSRSEMNVSTLELGDSALYLCASSLRIGVYNEQFFGPGTRLTVL.

The CDR3 reads CAWSGGSPSGRNYNEQFF. For the CDR3, the DNA is TGTGCCTGGAGCGGGGGGTCCCCTAGCGGGAGAAACTACAATGAGCAGTTCTTC. This chain joins TRBV30 and TRBJ2-1, with 10 bases identical to TRBD2. This CDR3 is 18 amino acids long. V lost 3 bases, J lost 3 bases, and 14 bases stayed unmatched. Germline CDR1 is GTSNPN and CDR2 is SVGIG (reference sequence).

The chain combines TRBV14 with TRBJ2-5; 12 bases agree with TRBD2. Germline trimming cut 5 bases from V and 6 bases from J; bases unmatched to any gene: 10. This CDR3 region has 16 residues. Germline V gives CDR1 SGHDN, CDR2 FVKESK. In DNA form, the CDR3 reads TGTGCCAGCAGCTTACTAGCGGGGGGCCCCCTTCAGACCCAGTACTTC. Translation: CASSLLAGGPLQTQYF.

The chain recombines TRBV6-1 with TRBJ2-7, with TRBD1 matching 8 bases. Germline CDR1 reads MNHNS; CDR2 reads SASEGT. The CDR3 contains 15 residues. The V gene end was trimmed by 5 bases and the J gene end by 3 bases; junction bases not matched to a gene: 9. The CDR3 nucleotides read TGTGCCAGCAGTCGAACTACAGGGGGAAACTACGAGCAGTACTTC. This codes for CASSRTTGGNYEQYF.

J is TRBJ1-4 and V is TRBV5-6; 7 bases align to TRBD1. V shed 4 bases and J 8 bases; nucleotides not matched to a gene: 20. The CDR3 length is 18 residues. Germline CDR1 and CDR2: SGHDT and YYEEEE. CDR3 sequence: CASSPTTRPDRVGEKLFF. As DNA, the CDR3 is TGTGCCAGCAGCCCTACGACGAGGCCCGACAGGGTTGGGGAAAAACTGTTTTTT.

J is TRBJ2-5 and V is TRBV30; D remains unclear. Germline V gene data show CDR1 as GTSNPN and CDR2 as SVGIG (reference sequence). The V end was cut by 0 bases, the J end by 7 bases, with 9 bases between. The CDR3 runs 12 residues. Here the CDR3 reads CAWSVLKRTQYF. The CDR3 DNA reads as TGTGCCTGGAGTGTACTCAAGAGGACCCAGTACTTC.

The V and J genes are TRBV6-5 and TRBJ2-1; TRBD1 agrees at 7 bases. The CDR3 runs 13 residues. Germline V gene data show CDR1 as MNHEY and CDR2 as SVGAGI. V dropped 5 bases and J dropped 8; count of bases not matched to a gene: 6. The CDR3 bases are TGTGCCAGCAGTCGATCACAGGGGTATGAGCAGTTCTTC. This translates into CASSRSQGYEQFF.

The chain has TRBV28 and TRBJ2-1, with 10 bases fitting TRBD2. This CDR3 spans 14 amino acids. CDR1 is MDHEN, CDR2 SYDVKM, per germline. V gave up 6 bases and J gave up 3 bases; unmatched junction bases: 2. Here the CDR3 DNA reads TGTGCCAGCAGCATAGCGGGGGGCTACAATGAGCAGTTCTTC. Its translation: CASSIAGGYNEQFF. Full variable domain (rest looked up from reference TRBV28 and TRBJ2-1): DVKVTQSSRYLVKRTGEKVFLECVQDMDHENMFWYRQDPGLGLRLIYFSYDVKMKEKGDIPEGYSVSREKKERFSLILESASTNQTSMYLCASSIAGGYNEQFFGPGTRLTVL.

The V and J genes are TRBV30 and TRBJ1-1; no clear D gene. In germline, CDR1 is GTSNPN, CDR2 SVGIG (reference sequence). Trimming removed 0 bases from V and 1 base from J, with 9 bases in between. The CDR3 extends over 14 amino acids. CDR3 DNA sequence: TGTGCCTGGAGTGTCGGGCTACCGAACACTGAAGCTTTCTTT. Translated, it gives CAWSVGLPNTEAFF.

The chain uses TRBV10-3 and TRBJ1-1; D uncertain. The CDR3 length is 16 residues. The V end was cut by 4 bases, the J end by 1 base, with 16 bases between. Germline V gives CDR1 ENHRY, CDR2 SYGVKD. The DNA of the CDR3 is TGTGCCATCAGTGTGGGCAGCCACTCTAGGAACACTGAAGCTTTCTTT. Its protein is CAISVGSHSRNTEAFF.

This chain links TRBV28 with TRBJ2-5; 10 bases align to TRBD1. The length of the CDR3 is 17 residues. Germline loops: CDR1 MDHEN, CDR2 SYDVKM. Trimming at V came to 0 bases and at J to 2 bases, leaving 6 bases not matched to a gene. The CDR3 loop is CASSLWSGTGVQETQYF. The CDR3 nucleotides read TGTGCCAGCAGTTTATGGTCTGGGACAGGGGTACAAGAGACCCAGTACTTC. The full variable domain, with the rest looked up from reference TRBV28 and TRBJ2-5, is DVKVTQSSRYLVKRTGEKVFLECVQDMDHENMFWYRQDPGLGLRLIYFSYDVKMKEKGDIPEGYSVSREKKERFSLILESASTNQTSMYLCASSLWSGTGVQETQYFGPGTRLLVL.

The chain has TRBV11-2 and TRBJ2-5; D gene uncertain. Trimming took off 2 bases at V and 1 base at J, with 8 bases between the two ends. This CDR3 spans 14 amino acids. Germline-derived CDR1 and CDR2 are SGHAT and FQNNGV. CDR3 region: CASSLSGPQETQYF. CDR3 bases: TGTGCCAGCAGCTTAAGTGGCCCCCAAGAGACCCAGTACTTC. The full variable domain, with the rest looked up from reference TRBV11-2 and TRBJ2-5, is EAGVAQSPRYKIIEKRQSVAFWCNPISGHATLYWYQQILGQGPKLLIQFQNNGVVDDSQLPKDRFSAERLKGVDSTLKIQPAKLEDSAVYLCASSLSGPQETQYFGPGTRLLVL.

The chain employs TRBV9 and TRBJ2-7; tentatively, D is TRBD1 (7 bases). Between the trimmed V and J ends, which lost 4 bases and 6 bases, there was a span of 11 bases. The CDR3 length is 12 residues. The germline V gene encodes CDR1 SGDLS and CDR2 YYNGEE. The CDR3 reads CASSPGGFEQYF. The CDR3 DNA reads TGTGCCAGCAGCCCAGGGGGGTTCGAGCAGTACTTC.